The T cell receptor (beta chain) under discussion was sequenced for a study of blood T cell repertoires in COVID-19. Comment on this clone: Other DNA sequences in this sample translate to the same CDR3.

The table came from immunoSEQ multiplex PCR; TCRdb's copy has only in-frame clones and leaves some out. Of 95,000 to 150,000 clones in the sample, 85% to 90% were seen once. Per germline, CDR1 SGHVS and CDR2 FQNEAQ. V was pared by 0 bases and J by 5 bases, with 3 bases of the junction left unmatched. The CDR3 length is 15 residues. The V gene is TRBV7-8, the J gene TRBJ1-5; TRBD1 matches at 8 bases. Sample: peripheral blood. This clonotype was sampled from a man in his 70s with active or convalescent COVID-19. The CDR3 spells CASSLAQGVDQPQHF. The CDR3 coding sequence is TGTGCCAGCAGCTTAGCACAGGGGGTTGATCAGCCCCAGCATTTT.